This T cell receptor (beta chain) was retrieved from a study of cytomegalovirus exposure and HLA in healthy donors. Primers included in the PCR were 60 Vbeta and 13 Jbeta primers. Produced via immunoSEQ multiplex PCR; TCRdb's table is partial and in-frame only. The sample comprises about 130,000 clones, 80% of which are singletons, and about 4% rests with the top ten. This CDR3 is built from 15 residues. The ends were cut back, 7 bases at V and 6 bases at J, with 19 bases in the middle. From germline, CDR1 is LNHDA and CDR2 SQIVND (reference sequence). Sequencing input: PBMCs. The chain combines TRBV19 with TRBJ1-5, with D unclear. The TCR sequence derives from a woman aged 40 to 50 in good health and CMV-seronegative. The CDR3 spells CASTAGVHGSQPQHF. The CDR3 DNA follows: TGTGCCAGTACCGCCGGCGTTCACGGGTCTCAGCCCCAGCATTTT.